This is a list of T cell receptor beta chains from one sample in a study of blood T cell repertoires in COVID-19. Produced via immunoSEQ multiplex PCR; TCRdb's table is partial and in-frame only. The sample consists of about 280,000 clones, about 85% of them appearing once. Sequenced sample: PBMCs or T cells enriched from blood (not recorded which). The origin of the receptors is a woman between 50 and 59 years old who had recovered from COVID-19. Both conserved end residues are part of each CDR3. The order of the fields is clone size, V gene, D gene, J gene, CDR3 DNA, CDR3 protein. The D gene is left open where the match is weak. Only some rows state a clone size, as once, few, many or a class for expanded clones.

abundance: .
v_gene: TRBV11-3
d_gene: .
j_gene: TRBJ2-3
CDR3nt: TGTGCCAGCAGCTTAGGTCCCGGGGCAGATACGCAGTATTTT
CDR3aa: CASSLGPGADTQYF

abundance: .
v_gene: TRBV28
d_gene: .
j_gene: TRBJ2-1
CDR3nt: TGTGCCAGCAGTTTAGGGGGCCAGATAGTAGTCGATGAGCAGTTCTTC
CDR3aa: CASSLGGQIVVDEQFF

abundance: .
v_gene: TRBV3-1/TRBV3-2
d_gene: TRBD2
j_gene: TRBJ2-1
CDR3nt: TGTGCCAGCACGAGGACTAGCTTCGACAATGAGCAGTTCTTC
CDR3aa: CASTRTSFDNEQFF

abundance: once
v_gene: TRBV19
d_gene: .
j_gene: TRBJ2-7
CDR3nt: TGTGCCAGTAGTCAAAGAACAGGGCCCTACGAGCAGTACTTC
CDR3aa: CASSQRTGPYEQYF

abundance: once
v_gene: TRBV5-6
d_gene: .
j_gene: TRBJ2-7
CDR3nt: TGTGCCAGCAGCAAGGGGCCCTACTACGAGCAGTACTTC
CDR3aa: CASSKGPYYEQYF

abundance: .
v_gene: TRBV7-9
d_gene: .
j_gene: TRBJ1-2
CDR3nt: TGTGCCAGCAGCCCAGGGGAATATGGCTACACCTTC
CDR3aa: CASSPGEYGYTF

abundance: .
v_gene: TRBV5-6
d_gene: TRBD2
j_gene: TRBJ2-3
CDR3nt: TGTGCCAGCACGTTGGCGGGAGGGCCCGTTGTAGATACGCAGTATTTT
CDR3aa: CASTLAGGPVVDTQYF

abundance: .
v_gene: TRBV4-3
d_gene: .
j_gene: TRBJ2-1
CDR3nt: TGCGCCAGCAGCCAAGAGAGATTATCCTACAATGAGCAGTTCTTC
CDR3aa: CASSQERLSYNEQFF

abundance: once
v_gene: TRBV3-1/TRBV3-2
d_gene: .
j_gene: TRBJ1-3
CDR3nt: TGTGCCAGCAGCCCACAGAGCTCTGGAAACACCATATATTTT
CDR3aa: CASSPQSSGNTIYF

abundance: .
v_gene: TRBV7-2
d_gene: .
j_gene: TRBJ2-5
CDR3nt: TGTGCCAGCAGCCCGTCTAGCTCGGTTCGTTGGGAGACCCAGTACTTC
CDR3aa: CASSPSSSVRWETQYF

abundance: once
v_gene: TRBV14
d_gene: .
j_gene: TRBJ2-7
CDR3nt: TGTGCCAGCAGCGCCACAGGGTCCCAAGCCTACGAGCAGTACTTC
CDR3aa: CASSATGSQAYEQYF

abundance: .
v_gene: TRBV5-1
d_gene: .
j_gene: TRBJ2-3
CDR3nt: TGCGCCAGCAGGTTGACTAGATCGGATACGCAGTATTTT
CDR3aa: CASRLTRSDTQYF

abundance: .
v_gene: TRBV28
d_gene: .
j_gene: TRBJ2-1
CDR3nt: TGTGCCAGCAGTTACCTTCAGGGCTCTGAGCAGTTCTTC
CDR3aa: CASSYLQGSEQFF

abundance: .
v_gene: TRBV23-1
d_gene: .
j_gene: TRBJ1-1
CDR3nt: TGCGCCAGCAGTCATAGCGCCCATTACACTGAAGCTTTCTTT
CDR3aa: CASSHSAHYTEAFF

abundance: .
v_gene: TRBV6-8
d_gene: .
j_gene: TRBJ1-5
CDR3nt: TGTGCCAGCAGTTGCCCGACACAGACGCATAGCAATCAGCCCCAGCATTTT
CDR3aa: CASSCPTQTHSNQPQHF

abundance: .
v_gene: TRBV19
d_gene: .
j_gene: TRBJ1-5
CDR3nt: TGTGCCAGTAGTATCGCTCTAGGCAATCAGCCCCAGCATTTT
CDR3aa: CASSIALGNQPQHF

abundance: .
v_gene: TRBV5-1
d_gene: TRBD1
j_gene: TRBJ2-1
CDR3nt: TGCGCCAGCAGCCCAGGGCCGGGACAGGGTGGCAATGAGCAGTTCTTC
CDR3aa: CASSPGPGQGGNEQFF

abundance: .
v_gene: TRBV5-1
d_gene: TRBD1
j_gene: TRBJ2-4
CDR3nt: TGCGCCAGCAGCTTGGGACAGGGATACATTCAGTACTTC
CDR3aa: CASSLGQGYIQYF

abundance: .
v_gene: TRBV30
d_gene: TRBD1
j_gene: TRBJ1-5
CDR3nt: TGTGCCTGGAGTGGCCAGGGGGCGGGTCAGCCCCAGCATTTT
CDR3aa: CAWSGQGAGQPQHF

abundance: .
v_gene: TRBV18
d_gene: TRBD2
j_gene: TRBJ2-5
CDR3nt: TGTGCCAGCTCACCACCTGACACCGGGGAGGGGGAGACCCAGTACTTC
CDR3aa: CASSPPDTGEGETQYF

abundance: .
v_gene: TRBV5-1
d_gene: .
j_gene: TRBJ2-3
CDR3nt: TGCGCCAGCGCGGACTACACAGATACGCAGTATTTT
CDR3aa: CASADYTDTQYF

abundance: .
v_gene: TRBV9
d_gene: TRBD2
j_gene: TRBJ2-2
CDR3nt: TGTGCCAGCAGCGTACCGGAGGCGGGAGTCGACACCGGGGAGCTGTTTTTT
CDR3aa: CASSVPEAGVDTGELFF

abundance: .
v_gene: TRBV5-4
d_gene: TRBD1
j_gene: TRBJ1-1
CDR3nt: TGTGCCAGCTCCCTCAGGGGGCAGAACACTGAAGCTTTCTTT
CDR3aa: CASSLRGQNTEAFF

abundance: .
v_gene: TRBV9
d_gene: TRBD2
j_gene: TRBJ2-1
CDR3nt: TGTGCCAGCAGCGCTCAAGCGGGAGGGCCCTACAATGAGCAGTTCTTC
CDR3aa: CASSAQAGGPYNEQFF

abundance: .
v_gene: TRBV3-1/TRBV3-2
d_gene: .
j_gene: TRBJ2-2
CDR3nt: TGTGCCAGCAGCCAGACCGGGACACCCGGGGAGCTGTTTTTT
CDR3aa: CASSQTGTPGELFF

abundance: .
v_gene: TRBV27
d_gene: .
j_gene: TRBJ2-3
CDR3nt: TGTGCCAGCAGTAGCTTGTTTGACACAGATACGCAGTATTTT
CDR3aa: CASSSLFDTDTQYF

abundance: .
v_gene: TRBV7-2
d_gene: .
j_gene: TRBJ2-1
CDR3nt: TGTGCCAGCAGCCCTCGCAGGACAGTCCTCTCCTACAATGAGCAGTTCTTC
CDR3aa: CASSPRRTVLSYNEQFF

abundance: .
v_gene: TRBV7-7
d_gene: .
j_gene: TRBJ2-5
CDR3nt: TGTGCCAGTGCAGCGGTATCGGGAAGAGAGACCCAGTACTTC
CDR3aa: CASAAVSGRETQYF

abundance: .
v_gene: TRBV11-2
d_gene: .
j_gene: TRBJ1-1
CDR3nt: TGTGCCAGCACCTGGGGGGGGGCCGCTGAAGCTTTCTTT
CDR3aa: CASTWGGAAEAFF

abundance: .
v_gene: TRBV6-2/TRBV6-3
d_gene: TRBD1
j_gene: TRBJ1-3
CDR3nt: TGTGCCAGCAGTTACTCGAAACTTTTGCGCGTGGACAGGGAGGACACCATATATTTT
CDR3aa: CASSYSKLLRVDREDTIYF

abundance: .
v_gene: TRBV19
d_gene: .
j_gene: TRBJ1-1
CDR3nt: TGTGCCAGTAGTATTACGGGGAACACTGAAGCTTTCTTT
CDR3aa: CASSITGNTEAFF

abundance: .
v_gene: TRBV5-1
d_gene: TRBD1
j_gene: TRBJ2-7
CDR3nt: TGCGCCAGCAGCTTGCAGGGGGTAAGTCACGAGCAGTACTTC
CDR3aa: CASSLQGVSHEQYF

abundance: .
v_gene: TRBV19
d_gene: .
j_gene: TRBJ1-2
CDR3nt: TGTGCCAGCCACCAAGGGTCCGGGGGGTATGGCTACACCTTC
CDR3aa: CASHQGSGGYGYTF

abundance: .
v_gene: TRBV30
d_gene: TRBD1
j_gene: TRBJ2-7
CDR3nt: TGTGCCTGGAGTCGAGACAGGGTGGGCGAGCAGTACTTC
CDR3aa: CAWSRDRVGEQYF

abundance: .
v_gene: TRBV19
d_gene: TRBD2
j_gene: TRBJ2-2
CDR3nt: TGTGCCAGTAGTAGGCTAGCGGGAGTGGTGGGGGAGCTGTTTTTT
CDR3aa: CASSRLAGVVGELFF

abundance: once
v_gene: TRBV2
d_gene: TRBD2
j_gene: TRBJ2-3
CDR3nt: TGTGCCACCATGGGACTAGCGGGCAAAGATACGCAGTATTTT
CDR3aa: CATMGLAGKDTQYF

abundance: .
v_gene: TRBV18
d_gene: .
j_gene: TRBJ1-1
CDR3nt: TGTGCCAGCTCACCGACAGGACGGAACACTGAAGCTTTCTTT
CDR3aa: CASSPTGRNTEAFF

abundance: .
v_gene: TRBV7-2
d_gene: TRBD2
j_gene: TRBJ2-7
CDR3nt: TGTGCCAGCAGCTTATCAGGGAGGGCCTACGAGCAGTACTTC
CDR3aa: CASSLSGRAYEQYF

abundance: .
v_gene: TRBV7-9
d_gene: .
j_gene: TRBJ1-6
CDR3nt: TGTGCCAGCAGAAGGGGAGGGGCCGTTTATTCACCCCTCCACTTT
CDR3aa: CASRRGGAVYSPLHF

abundance: .
v_gene: TRBV24-1
d_gene: .
j_gene: TRBJ2-2
CDR3nt: TGTGCCACCAGTGATTTGCTTGGGACACGGGGCGGGGAGCTGTTTTTT
CDR3aa: CATSDLLGTRGGELFF

abundance: .
v_gene: TRBV30
d_gene: TRBD2
j_gene: TRBJ2-2
CDR3nt: TGTGCCTGGAGTGTAGTCCTAGCGGGGGCGAACACCGGGGAGCTGTTTTTT
CDR3aa: CAWSVVLAGANTGELFF

abundance: once
v_gene: TRBV5-4
d_gene: TRBD1
j_gene: TRBJ2-3
CDR3nt: TGTGCCAGCAGCTCCTGGATAGGAGACAGGGTCACAGATACGCAGTATTTT
CDR3aa: CASSSWIGDRVTDTQYF

abundance: .
v_gene: TRBV3-1/TRBV3-2
d_gene: .
j_gene: TRBJ2-2
CDR3nt: TGTGCCAGCAGCCCCCGGGACTTACTGACCGGGGAGCTGTTTTTT
CDR3aa: CASSPRDLLTGELFF

abundance: .
v_gene: TRBV7-8
d_gene: .
j_gene: TRBJ1-1
CDR3nt: TGTGCCAGCAGCTTACTTATAAGGGGGACTGAAGCTTTCTTT
CDR3aa: CASSLLIRGTEAFF

abundance: .
v_gene: TRBV5-1
d_gene: .
j_gene: TRBJ2-5
CDR3nt: TGCGCCAGCAGCCCGGGACTTCTGGAGACCCAGTACTTC
CDR3aa: CASSPGLLETQYF

abundance: .
v_gene: TRBV19
d_gene: TRBD1
j_gene: TRBJ1-5
CDR3nt: TGTGCCCCAGGGGGTGTCAGCCCAACCAGAGCCTGTCAGCCCCAGCATTTT
CDR3aa: CAPGGVSPTRACQPQHF

abundance: .
v_gene: TRBV30
d_gene: .
j_gene: TRBJ2-7
CDR3nt: TGTGCCTGGAGAGCAGGACACCGAGGCGGCGAGCAGTACTTC
CDR3aa: CAWRAGHRGGEQYF

abundance: .
v_gene: TRBV7-8
d_gene: TRBD2
j_gene: TRBJ2-1
CDR3nt: TGTGCCAGCAGCTCCGGGGGGGCCTTCTTCGAGCAGTTCTTC
CDR3aa: CASSSGGAFFEQFF

abundance: .
v_gene: TRBV27
d_gene: .
j_gene: TRBJ1-1
CDR3nt: TGTGCCAGCAGCCGGGACCACGGGGGCACTGAAGCTTTCTTT
CDR3aa: CASSRDHGGTEAFF

abundance: .
v_gene: TRBV28
d_gene: .
j_gene: TRBJ2-7
CDR3nt: TGTGCCACCTCACAAAGAAACGAGCAGTACTTC
CDR3aa: CATSQRNEQYF

abundance: .
v_gene: TRBV4-2
d_gene: TRBD1
j_gene: TRBJ1-1
CDR3nt: TGTGCCAGCAGCCAAGATAGATGGGGGACAGGGTACACTGAAGCTTTCTTT
CDR3aa: CASSQDRWGTGYTEAFF

abundance: .
v_gene: TRBV4-2
d_gene: .
j_gene: TRBJ1-2
CDR3nt: TGTGCCAGCAGCCCAATGCAGGGTGCTAACTATGGCTACACCTTC
CDR3aa: CASSPMQGANYGYTF